This T cell receptor beta chain was identified in a study of blood T cell repertoires in COVID-19. About the research overall: Some COVID-19 samples were acute and others convalescent; all came from the United States, Italy and Spain. PBMCs, B-cell-depleted T cells, or T cells provided the cDNA or gDNA that made up the material.

As handled by the study authors: Scientists estimated how many nucleated cells there were by amplifying reference gene primers. Measured with immunoSEQ multiplex PCR; TCRdb has only the in-frame clones, and not every one. The DNA gave D and trimming, while V, J and clone size come from that table. Of about 370,000 clones listed, more than 80% were seen once; the top ten hold around 1%. Sample: PBMCs or T cells enriched from blood (not recorded which). This sequence was found in a man younger than 35 who had recovered from COVID-19.

The CDR3 protein is CATSDRQENYGYTF. Written as DNA, the CDR3 is TGTGCCACCAGTGATCGACAGGAGAACTATGGCTACACCTTC. V and J are TRBV24-1 and TRBJ1-2; D is perhaps TRBD1 (6 bases). The germline gives CDR1 KGHDR, CDR2 SFDVKD. Trimming took 3 bases from V and 2 from J, leaving 9 bases between them. CDR3 length: 14 residues.